Shown below are 26 T cell receptor beta chains from a single sample sequenced in a study of blood T cell repertoires in COVID-19. Libraries were prepared by immunoSEQ multiplex PCR; TCRdb keeps only in-frame clonotypes and omits some of them. The data show around 240,000 clones, roughly nine tenths seen once. Sample: PBMCs or T cells enriched from blood (not recorded which). The receptors shown here come from a human donor in a cohort exposed to, infected with or recovered from COVID-19 (not recorded which). The donor label of this sample is uncertain.

This chain uses TRBV12-3 or TRBV12-4 with TRBJ1-1; D uncertain. V lost 3 bases and J 7 bases, leaving 9 bases between the germline ends. This CDR3 comprises 12 residues. DNA of the CDR3: TGTGCCAGCAGTTTCCTCCGAGGTGAAGCTTTCTTT. Its protein product is CASSFLRGEAFF.

This rearrangement joins TRBV5-6 to TRBJ1-5; a possible D gene is TRBD1 (5 bases). Per the germline V gene, CDR1 is SGHDT and CDR2 is YYEEEE. V was pared by 1 base and J by 12 bases, with 23 bases between. CDR3 length: 16 amino acids. The CDR3 loop reads CASSLNQNGGEKGQHF. The CDR3 DNA reads as TGTGCCAGCAGCTTGAACCAGAACGGGGGGGAAAAGGGCCAGCATTTT.

The chain links TRBV3-1 (or the pseudogene TRBV3-2) to TRBJ1-1; D remains unclear. The CDR3 consists of 13 residues. V was pared by 1 base and J by 5 bases, with 8 bases between. Germline V gene lookup returns CDR1 LGHDT and CDR2 YNNKEL (reference sequence). The CDR3 here is CASSQAHYTEAFF. The CDR3 DNA sequence: TGTGCCAGCAGCCAAGCCCACTATACTGAAGCTTTCTTT.

This chain joins TRBV24-1 and TRBJ2-5; 12 bases are a match to TRBD1. Germline CDR1 KGHDR, CDR2 SFDVKD. The CDR3 totals 18 residues. Losses at the gene ends were 0 bases for V and 2 bases for J; bases not matched to a gene: 6. The CDR3: CATSDLRGQGAGQETQYF. In nucleotides, the CDR3 is TGTGCCACCAGTGATTTGCGGGGACAGGGGGCTGGTCAAGAGACCCAGTACTTC.

This chain joins TRBV11-2 and TRBJ1-2; possible D gene TRBD1, 6 bases. Per germline, CDR1 SGHAT and CDR2 FQNNGV. The ends were cut back, 4 bases at V and 9 bases at J, with 15 bases in the middle. This CDR3 region has 13 residues. The CDR3: CASSSPKDRSYTF. CDR3 nucleotides: TGTGCCAGCAGCTCACCAAAGGACAGAAGCTACACCTTC.

The chain joins TRBV5-4 to TRBJ1-6; possible D gene TRBD1, 5 bases. The germline CDR1 and CDR2 sequences are SGHNT and YYREEE (reference sequence). The CDR3 has 15 residues. V was trimmed by 4 bases and J by 6 bases, leaving 14 bases between them. The CDR3 reads CASSPQGHTNSPLHF. In DNA, the CDR3 is TGTGCCAGCAGCCCCCAAGGACACACTAATTCACCCCTCCACTTT.

The J gene is TRBJ2-1, the V gene TRBV6-5; D is perhaps TRBD1 (5 bases). V was trimmed by 2 bases and J by 8 bases, leaving 16 bases between them. This CDR3 has 15 amino acids. Germline CDR1 is MNHEY and CDR2 is SVGAGI. CDR3 in DNA: TGTGCCAGCAGTTACGGGCAGGGCCCCGCCGATGAGCAGTTCTTC. Translated: CASSYGQGPADEQFF.

The V and J genes are TRBV19 and TRBJ1-2, with a weak D call TRBD1 (5 bases). Deletions cut 1 base from V and 1 base from J, with 10 bases between. The CDR3 loop spans 15 amino acids. From germline, CDR1 is LNHDA and CDR2 SQIVND (reference sequence). The CDR3 reads CASSIAQGGNYGYTF. CDR3 nucleotide sequence: TGTGCCAGTAGTATAGCTCAGGGTGGTAACTATGGCTACACCTTC.

The chain employs TRBV10-3 and TRBJ1-2, with D unclear. Germline lookup yields CDR1 ENHRY and CDR2 SYGVKD. This CDR3 comprises 14 residues. V was trimmed by 10 bases and J by 8 bases, leaving 23 bases between them. This CDR3 is CASVPDSPQRGYTF. CDR3 nucleotide sequence: TGTGCCAGTGTCCCGGACTCACCCCAGAGGGGCTACACCTTC.

The V call is TRBV4-2, the J call TRBJ2-3; maybe TRBD2 (7 bases). This CDR3 contains 15 residues. Germline CDR1 LGHNA, CDR2 YNFKEQ. Deletions cut 2 bases from V and 5 bases from J, with 14 bases between. Here the CDR3 DNA reads TGTGCCAGCAGCCAACGGCGGGGGCGGGGAGATACGCAGTATTTT. It translates to CASSQRRGRGDTQYF.

The V and J genes are TRBV6-5 and TRBJ1-2, with 9 bases identical to TRBD1. The CDR3 covers 14 residues. V lost 5 bases, J lost 4 bases, and 5 bases stayed unmatched. Germline-derived CDR1 and CDR2 are MNHEY and SVGAGI. The CDR3 nucleotides are TGTGCCAGCAGTACCCCGGACAGGGGCTATGGCTACACCTTC. Protein product: CASSTPDRGYGYTF.

V gene TRBV19 combines with J gene TRBJ2-2; maybe TRBD1 (5 bases). The germline CDR1 and CDR2 sequences are LNHDA and SQIVND (reference sequence). V dropped 3 bases and J dropped 2 bases, with 19 bases sitting between them. The length of the CDR3 is 18 residues. CDR3 bases: TGTGCCAGTAGTATCACGGTTGGGGCCGACAGAAACACCGGGGAGCTGTTTTTT. Its translation: CASSITVGADRNTGELFF.

The count of this clone is one. This sequence joins TRBV19 and TRBJ1-2, with D uncertain. Per the germline V gene, CDR1 is LNHDA and CDR2 is SQIVND (reference sequence). Trimming removed 6 bases from V and 4 bases from J, with 15 bases in between. This CDR3 has 14 residues. The CDR3 loop reads CASRSGGSGYGYTF. In DNA, the CDR3 is TGTGCCAGTAGATCTGGAGGATCGGGCTATGGCTACACCTTC.

The rearrangement joins TRBV7-9 to TRBJ2-7; 12 nucleotides agree with TRBD1. From germline, CDR1 is SEHNR and CDR2 FQNEAQ (reference sequence). V shed 5 bases and J 5 bases; nucleotides not matched to a gene: 13. The length of the CDR3 is 17 residues. Written as DNA, the CDR3 is TGTGCCAGCAGCCCCCCCGGGACAGGGGGCGTTATCCACGAGCAGTACTTC. As protein: CASSPPGTGGVIHEQYF.

This chain connects TRBV29-1 to TRBJ2-5, with 8 bases aligning to TRBD2. The germline gives CDR1 SQVTM, CDR2 ANQGSEA. This CDR3 spans 15 amino acids. The J segment lost 2 bases and the V segment lost 3 bases, leaving 8 bases of the junction unmatched. The DNA for the CDR3 is TGCAGCGTTGAGCGAGCGGGGGATACACAAGAGACCCAGTACTTC. Translating it yields CSVERAGDTQETQYF. The full variable domain, its missing parts supplied by reference TRBV29-1 and TRBJ2-5, is SAVISQKPSRDICQRGTSLTIQCQVDSQVTMMFWYRQQPGQSLTLIATANQGSEATYESGFVIDKFPISRPNLTFSTLTVSNMSPEDSSIYLCSVERAGDTQETQYFGPGTRLLVL.

This chain links TRBV29-1 with TRBJ1-1; 7 bases map to TRBD1. This CDR3 is 12 amino acids long. Germline CDR1 SQVTM, CDR2 ANQGSEA. After removal of 7 bases from V and 8 bases from J, the junction contained 10 bases not matched to a gene. The DNA of the CDR3 is TGCAGCGCCGTAGGGGGCGGCGTGGAAGCTTTCTTT. This translates into CSAVGGGVEAFF.

The chain uses TRBV19 and TRBJ1-6; D not resolved. Germline CDR1 reads LNHDA; CDR2 reads SQIVND (reference sequence). This CDR3 is built from 14 residues. Between the trimmed V and J ends, which lost 2 bases and 5 bases, there was a span of 7 bases. The CDR3 DNA sequence: TGTGCCAGTAGTATAAACCCAGATAATTCACCCCTCCACTTT. It encodes CASSINPDNSPLHF.

The V call is TRBV19, the J call TRBJ1-5, with 9 bases that match TRBD1. Germline V gene lookup returns CDR1 LNHDA and CDR2 SQIVND (reference sequence). V shed 1 base and J 5 bases; nucleotides not matched to a gene: 3. This CDR3 has 15 residues. CDR3: CASSIGDRADQPQHF. In DNA, the CDR3 is TGTGCCAGTAGTATAGGGGACAGGGCCGATCAGCCCCAGCATTTT.

The chain employs TRBV4-2 and TRBJ2-3, with 7 positions matching TRBD2. V trimming: 2 bases; J trimming: 1 base; junction bases outside the gene matches: 6. Germline V gene data show CDR1 as LGHNA and CDR2 as YNFKEQ. This CDR3 contains 16 residues. The CDR3 reads CASSQNAGERTDTQYF. The CDR3, as DNA: TGTGCCAGCAGCCAAAACGCGGGGGAGCGCACAGATACGCAGTATTTT.

The chain carries TRBV18 and TRBJ1-2, with a weak D call TRBD1 (6 bases). Between the trimmed V and J ends, which lost 3 bases and 0 bases, there was a span of 14 bases. CDR1 is KGHSH and CDR2 is LQKENI in the germline V gene. CDR3 length: 16 residues. CDR3 region: CASSPPARGSNYGYTF. In nucleotides, the CDR3 is TGTGCCAGCTCACCCCCTGCGAGGGGGTCTAACTATGGCTACACCTTC.

The J gene is TRBJ1-3, the V gene TRBV3-1 (or the pseudogene TRBV3-2); the D is unclear. The germline gives CDR1 LGHDT, CDR2 YNNKEL (reference sequence). The CDR3 is made up of 13 amino acids. V lost 8 bases and J 3 bases, leaving 11 bases between the germline ends. The CDR3 loop is CASVGEGGNTIYF. The DNA of the CDR3 is TGTGCCAGCGTCGGGGAGGGTGGAAACACCATATATTTT.

The V call is TRBV3-1 (or the pseudogene TRBV3-2), the J call TRBJ2-3; TRBD2 might be the D (5 bases). There are 15 residues in the CDR3. Trimming cost V 1 base and J 6 bases, with 14 bases left between them. CDR1 and CDR2 (germline): LGHDT, YNNKEL (reference sequence). DNA for the CDR3: TGTGCCAGCAGCCAAGTCAGCGGAATGCCCGATACGCAGTATTTT. Translating it yields CASSQVSGMPDTQYF.

The chain employs TRBV15 and TRBJ2-6; TRBD1 might be the D (6 bases). V dropped 1 base and J dropped 0 bases, with 13 bases sitting between them. Germline CDR1 is LNHNV and CDR2 is YYDKDF (reference sequence). This CDR3 contains 18 residues. CDR3 region: CATSRVRGINSGANVLTF. As DNA, the CDR3 is TGTGCCACCAGCAGAGTGAGGGGGATCAACTCTGGGGCCAACGTCCTGACTTTC.

This sequence joins TRBV20-1 and TRBJ2-7; tentative D call: TRBD1 (5 bases). The CDR3 length is 11 residues. V lost 7 bases and J 5 bases, leaving 12 bases between the germline ends. The germline V gene encodes CDR1 DFQATT and CDR2 SNEGSKA (reference sequence). The CDR3 spells CSVPKGNEQYF. CDR3 DNA sequence: TGCAGTGTCCCAAAGGGGAACGAGCAGTACTTC.

V and J are TRBV6-5 and TRBJ1-1, with TRBD1 as a possible D gene (6 bases). Looked up from germline, CDR1 is MNHEY and CDR2 is SVGAGI. CDR3 length: 13 amino acids. V was trimmed by 6 bases and J by 14 bases, leaving 22 bases between them. The CDR3 protein is CASRSQGAGVSFF. CDR3 in DNA: TGTGCCAGCAGATCACAGGGTGCCGGGGTGAGCTTCTTT.

V usage is TRBV12-5 and J usage is TRBJ1-5; perhaps TRBD1 as D (6 bases). Germline V gene lookup returns CDR1 LGHNT and CDR2 FRNRAP. This CDR3 is built from 16 residues. V shed 0 bases and J shed 4 bases, with 13 bases lying between them. The CDR3: CASGLVDAGVNQPQHF. Here the CDR3 DNA reads TGTGCTAGTGGTTTGGTAGATGCAGGGGTAAATCAGCCCCAGCATTTT.